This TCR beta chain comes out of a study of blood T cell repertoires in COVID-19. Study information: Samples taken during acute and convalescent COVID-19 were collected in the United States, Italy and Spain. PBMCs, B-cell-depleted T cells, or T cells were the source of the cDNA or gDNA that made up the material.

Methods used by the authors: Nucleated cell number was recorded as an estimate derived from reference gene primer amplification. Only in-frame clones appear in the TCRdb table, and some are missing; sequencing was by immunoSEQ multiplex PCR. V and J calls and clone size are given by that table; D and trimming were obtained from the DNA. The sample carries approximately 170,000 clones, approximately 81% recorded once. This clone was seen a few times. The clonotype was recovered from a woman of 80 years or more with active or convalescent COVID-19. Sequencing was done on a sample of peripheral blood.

CDR3 amino acids: CASTQRGGGNSPLHF. The CDR3 nucleotides read TGTGCCAGTACCCAACGGGGGGGTGGTAATTCACCCCTCCACTTT. This chain uses TRBV19 with TRBJ1-6; TRBD1 is a possible D gene (5 bases). The CDR3 loop spans 15 amino acids. The germline gives CDR1 LNHDA, CDR2 SQIVND (reference sequence). V was trimmed by 7 bases and J by 6 bases, leaving 16 bases between them.